The T cell receptor (beta chain) described here comes from a study of blood T cell repertoires in COVID-19. The table came from immunoSEQ multiplex PCR; TCRdb's copy has only in-frame clones and leaves some out. The sample lists about 81,000 clones, around 80% occurring once. This clone has only one observation. The material sequenced was peripheral blood. The receptor was derived from a human donor in a cohort sampled during active COVID-19.

The CDR3 region has the DNA TGTGCCAGCAGTTGGGACAGGGACTATGGCTACACCTTC. It specifies CASSWDRDYGYTF. The rearrangement uses TRBV27 and TRBJ1-2, with TRBD1 matching 9 bases. V lost 4 bases to trimming and J lost 3 bases; unmatched junction nucleotides: 0. CDR3 length: 13 residues. Germline CDR1 is MNHEY and CDR2 is SMNVEV (reference sequence).